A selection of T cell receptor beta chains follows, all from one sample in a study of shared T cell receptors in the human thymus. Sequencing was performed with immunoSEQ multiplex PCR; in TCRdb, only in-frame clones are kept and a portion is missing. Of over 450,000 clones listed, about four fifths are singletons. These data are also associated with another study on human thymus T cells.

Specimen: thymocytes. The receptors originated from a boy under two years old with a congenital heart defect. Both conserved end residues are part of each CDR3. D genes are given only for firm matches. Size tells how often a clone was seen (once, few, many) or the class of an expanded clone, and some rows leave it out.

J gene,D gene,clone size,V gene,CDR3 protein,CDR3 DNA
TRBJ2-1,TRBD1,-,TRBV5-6,CASSLDRGPPYNEQFF,TGTGCCAGCAGCCTTGACAGGGGGCCCCCGTACAATGAGCAGTTCTTC
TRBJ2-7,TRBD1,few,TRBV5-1,CASSDPDRGLWAGEQYF,TGCGCCAGCAGCGACCCGGACAGGGGGCTTTGGGCCGGTGAGCAGTACTTC
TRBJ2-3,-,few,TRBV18,CASSPDTSTDTQYF,TGTGCCAGCTCACCAGACACTTCCACAGATACGCAGTATTTT
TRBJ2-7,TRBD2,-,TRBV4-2,CASSQDWGREEDYEQYF,TGTGCCAGCAGCCAAGATTGGGGGCGGGAGGAAGACTACGAGCAGTACTTC
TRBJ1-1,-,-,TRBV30,CAWHQAGADTEAFF,TGTGCCTGGCACCAGGCAGGGGCGGACACTGAAGCTTTCTTT
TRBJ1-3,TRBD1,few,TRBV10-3,CAISRSPDREGNTIYF,TGTGCCATCAGCCGGAGTCCCGACAGGGAGGGAAACACCATATATTTT
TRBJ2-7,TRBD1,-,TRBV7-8,CASSLYLRGRGDEQYF,TGTGCCAGCAGCTTGTATCTCAGGGGGCGCGGGGACGAGCAGTACTTC
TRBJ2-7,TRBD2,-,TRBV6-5,CASSYLRERGVYEQYF,TGTGCCAGCAGTTACCTTCGGGAGCGGGGAGTCTACGAGCAGTACTTC
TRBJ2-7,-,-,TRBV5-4,CASSWDSGWEQYF,TGTGCCAGCAGCTGGGACTCTGGGTGGGAGCAGTACTTC
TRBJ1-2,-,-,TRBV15,CATSRANYGYTF,TGTGCCACCAGCAGGGCCAACTATGGCTACACCTTC
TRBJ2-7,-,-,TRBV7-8,CASSLTDRPGYEQYF,TGTGCCAGCAGCTTGACAGACCGACCCGGCTACGAGCAGTACTTC
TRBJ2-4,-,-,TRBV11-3,CASSLDRKNIQYF,TGTGCCAGCAGCTTAGATCGGAAAAACATTCAGTACTTC
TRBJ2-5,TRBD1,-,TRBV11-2,CASRGTDGQRETQYF,TGTGCCAGCAGGGGGACAGACGGTCAGAGAGAGACCCAGTACTTC
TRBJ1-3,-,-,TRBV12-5,CASGKPHNRESRKRNTIYF,TGTGCTAGTGGCAAACCTCACAACAGGGAATCCAGGAAGAGAAACACCATATATTTT
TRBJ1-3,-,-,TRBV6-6,CASSLRGSGNTIYF,TGTGCCAGCAGTCTTAGGGGCTCTGGAAACACCATATATTTT
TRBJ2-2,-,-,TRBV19,CASSIGLPANTGELFF,TGTGCCAGTAGTATAGGACTTCCAGCGAACACCGGGGAGCTGTTTTTT
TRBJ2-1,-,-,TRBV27,CASSARSIGCDEQFF,TGTGCCAGCAGTGCTCGTAGTATCGGGTGCGATGAGCAGTTCTTC
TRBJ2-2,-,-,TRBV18,CASSPTSSYPEGLTGELFF,TGTGCCAGCTCACCTACAAGCAGCTACCCGGAGGGACTCACCGGGGAGCTGTTTTTT
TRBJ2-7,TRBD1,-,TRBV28,CASSSGTGAYEQYF,TGTGCCAGCAGTTCCGGGACAGGCGCCTACGAGCAGTACTTC
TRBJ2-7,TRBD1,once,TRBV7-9,CASSYGTGNEQYF,TGTGCCAGCAGCTACGGGACAGGGAACGAGCAGTACTTC
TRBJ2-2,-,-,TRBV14,CASSQKAAYTGELFF,TGTGCCAGCAGCCAGAAGGCGGCCTATACCGGGGAGCTGTTTTTT
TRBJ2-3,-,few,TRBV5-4,CASSLPDTQYF,TGTGCCAGCAGCTTGCCGGATACGCAGTATTTT
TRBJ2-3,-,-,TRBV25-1,CASSDYPDTQYF,TGTGCCAGCAGCGACTATCCAGATACGCAGTATTTT
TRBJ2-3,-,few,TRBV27,CASSFHSTDTQYF,TGTGCCAGCAGTTTCCATAGCACAGATACGCAGTATTTT
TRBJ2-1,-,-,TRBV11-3,CASSPSGPTGEQFF,TGTGCCAGCAGCCCCAGCGGGCCTACCGGTGAGCAGTTCTTC
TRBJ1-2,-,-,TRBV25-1,CASSESGQGGGYTF,TGTGCCAGCAGTGAATCGGGGCAGGGAGGTGGCTACACCTTC
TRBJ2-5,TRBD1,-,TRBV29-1,CSVGQGGEETQYF,TGCAGCGTAGGACAGGGTGGTGAAGAGACCCAGTACTTC
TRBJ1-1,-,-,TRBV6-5,CASGAGMNTEAFF,TGTGCCAGCGGGGCAGGGATGAACACTGAAGCTTTCTTT
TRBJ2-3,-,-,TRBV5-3,CARSLEGRMRDTQYF,TGTGCCAGAAGCTTGGAAGGGAGGATGAGAGATACGCAGTATTTT
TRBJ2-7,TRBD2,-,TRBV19,CASSIDGLARSYEQYF,TGTGCCAGTAGTATAGATGGACTAGCGAGGTCCTACGAGCAGTACTTC
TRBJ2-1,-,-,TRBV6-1,CASSEFWGGPGQFF,TGTGCCAGCAGTGAGTTCTGGGGGGGGCCAGGGCAGTTCTTC
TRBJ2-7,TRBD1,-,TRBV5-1,CASSFTGARGEQYF,TGCGCCAGCAGCTTCACAGGGGCGAGGGGGGAGCAGTACTTC
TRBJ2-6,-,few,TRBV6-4,CASSDTRVGSGANVLTF,TGTGCCAGCAGTGACACCCGGGTGGGCTCTGGGGCCAACGTCCTGACTTTC
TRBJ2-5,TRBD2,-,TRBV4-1,CASSQDEGLGGYQETQYF,TGCGCCAGCAGCCAAGATGAGGGACTAGGGGGGTACCAAGAGACCCAGTACTTC
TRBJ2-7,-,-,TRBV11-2,CASSVGGGEQYF,TGTGCCAGCAGCGTTGGGGGAGGCGAGCAGTACTTC
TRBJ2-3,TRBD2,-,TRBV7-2,CASSLLAESTDTQYF,TGTGCCAGCAGCTTACTAGCGGAGAGCACAGATACGCAGTATTTT
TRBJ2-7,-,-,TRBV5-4,CASSSLGQSGSYEQYF,TGTGCCAGCAGCTCCCTTGGGCAGTCTGGGTCCTACGAGCAGTACTTC
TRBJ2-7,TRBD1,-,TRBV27,CASSPTGAPYEQYF,TGTGCCAGCAGTCCCACAGGGGCCCCCTACGAGCAGTACTTC
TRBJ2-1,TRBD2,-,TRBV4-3,CASSQDPGTSGSEQFF,TGCGCCAGCAGCCAAGATCCCGGGACTAGCGGTAGTGAGCAGTTCTTC
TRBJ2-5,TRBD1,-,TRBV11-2,CASSFRGQETQYF,TGTGCCAGCAGCTTCAGGGGGCAAGAGACCCAGTACTTC
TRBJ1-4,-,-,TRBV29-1,CSVGGHTNEKLFF,TGCAGCGTTGGGGGACACACTAATGAAAAACTGTTTTTT
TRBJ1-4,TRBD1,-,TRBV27,CASSLGQGDSDEKLFF,TGTGCCAGCAGTTTGGGTCAGGGGGATTCAGATGAAAAACTGTTTTTT
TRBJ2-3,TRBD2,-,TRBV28,CASSFRREGDTQYF,TGTGCCAGCAGTTTTCGGCGGGAGGGTGATACGCAGTATTTT
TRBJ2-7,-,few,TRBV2,CASSEPPTRLHYEQYF,TGTGCCAGCAGTGAACCCCCGACTAGACTCCACTACGAGCAGTACTTC
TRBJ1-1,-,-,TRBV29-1,CSVERLNTEAFF,TGCAGCGTTGAACGGTTGAACACTGAAGCTTTCTTT
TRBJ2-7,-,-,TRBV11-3,CASSLVGATQSYEQYF,TGTGCCAGCAGCTTAGTAGGGGCCACACAATCCTACGAGCAGTACTTC
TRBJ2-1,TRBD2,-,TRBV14,CASSPTSGRNEQFF,TGTGCCAGCAGTCCTACTAGCGGGAGAAATGAGCAGTTCTTC
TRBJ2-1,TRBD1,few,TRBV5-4,CASSWGQGLYNEQFF,TGTGCCAGCAGCTGGGGACAGGGCCTGTACAATGAGCAGTTCTTC
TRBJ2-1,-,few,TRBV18,CASSPERLYNEQFF,TGTGCCAGCTCACCCGAACGACTATACAATGAGCAGTTCTTC
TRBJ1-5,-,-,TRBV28,CASSQGWAQPQHF,TGTGCCAGCAGTCAGGGGTGGGCTCAGCCCCAGCATTTT
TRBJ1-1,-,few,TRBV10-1,CASSVRREAFF,TGCGCCAGCAGTGTCAGGAGGGAAGCTTTCTTT
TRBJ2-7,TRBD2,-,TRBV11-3,CASSLGRVAGGLDEQYF,TGTGCCAGCAGCTTAGGGCGGGTAGCGGGAGGGTTGGACGAGCAGTACTTC
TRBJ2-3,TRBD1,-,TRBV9,CASSGDRGRNPDTQYF,TGTGCCAGCAGCGGTGACAGGGGGCGCAATCCAGATACGCAGTATTTT
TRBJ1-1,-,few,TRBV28,CASSLAPTVNTEAFF,TGTGCCAGCAGTTTAGCACCGACAGTTAACACTGAAGCTTTCTTT
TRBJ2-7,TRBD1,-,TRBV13,CASSLGGTEYEQYF,TGTGCCAGCAGCTTAGGCGGGACAGAATACGAGCAGTACTTC
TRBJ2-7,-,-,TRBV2,CASSERPTRGEQYF,TGTGCCAGCAGTGAACGGCCTACCCGGGGCGAGCAGTACTTC
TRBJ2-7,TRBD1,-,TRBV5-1,CASRTGERDYGYEQYF,TGCGCCAGCAGGACAGGGGAAAGGGATTACGGCTACGAGCAGTACTTC